A selection of T cell receptor beta chains follows, all from one sample in a study of breast tumors, draining lymph nodes, adjacent tissues. MiXCR, run by TCRdb on the multiplex PCR reads, gives a single entry per CDR3 protein. Of roughly 14,000 distinct CDR3 sequences listed, 50% to 70% were seen once; the top ten hold about 30%. Specimen: tumor-adjacent breast tissue. The receptors were sampled from a female donor with breast cancer. Some clones in this sample may be carry-over from other donors' samples. Each CDR3 is given with its conserved first and last residue. A D gene is named only where the DNA matches it firmly. Clone size appears in some rows only: once, few, many, or a class for an expanded clone.

j_call d_call cdr3_length clone_size v_call cdr3_aa cdr3_nt
TRBJ2-2 TRBD2 13 NA TRBV7-9 CASSSPGLGELFF TGTGCCAGCAGCTCGCCGGGACTAGGGGAGCTGTTTTTT
TRBJ2-7 NA 15 NA TRBV5-5 CASSLGTTGSLVQYF TGTGCCAGCAGCTTGGGGACTACCGGGAGTCTCGTGCAGTACTTC
TRBJ1-6 NA 14 NA TRBV25-1 CATSGSSYNSPLHF TGTGCCACATCCGGGAGCTCCTATAATTCACCCCTCCACTTT
TRBJ1-4 TRBD1 13 medium-sized TRBV10-1 CASSRTGSEKLFF TGCGCCAGCAGCCGGACAGGGAGTGAAAAACTGTTTTTT
TRBJ1-2 NA 17 few TRBV15 CATSRDRTASKDYGYTF TGTGCCACCAGCAGAGACCGGACAGCTAGCAAAGACTATGGCTACACCTTC
TRBJ2-2 NA 15 NA TRBV7-3 CASSLGAANTGELFF TGTGCCAGCAGCTTAGGGGCCGCGAACACCGGGGAGCTGTTTTTT
TRBJ1-4 NA 13 many TRBV28 CASYRRDNEKLFF TGTGCCAGCTATCGACGGGATAATGAAAAACTGTTTTTT
TRBJ2-7 NA 15 once TRBV9 CASSPFRDISYEQYF TGTGCCAGCAGCCCATTCCGGGACATCTCCTACGAGCAGTACTTC
TRBJ2-1 NA 13 many TRBV4-2 CASSQDSRRELFF TGTGCCAGCAGCCAAGATAGTAGGAGGGAGTTGTTCTTC
TRBJ1-1 TRBD1 15 many TRBV15 CATSSPGTGATEAFF TGTGCCACCAGCTCCCCCGGGACAGGGGCCACTGAAGCTTTCTTT
TRBJ2-5 NA 13 many TRBV7-3 CASSLDPKETQYF TGTGCCAGCAGCTTAGACCCGAAAGAGACCCAGTACTTC
TRBJ1-2 TRBD1 15 NA TRBV2 CASSEFGQGWYGYTF TGTGCCAGCAGTGAATTCGGACAGGGATGGTATGGCTACACCTTC
TRBJ2-7 NA 15 NA TRBV11-2 CASSLGLGGSYEQYF TGTGCCAGCAGCTTAGGTCTAGGGGGCTCCTACGAGCAGTACTTC
TRBJ2-3 TRBD2 18 NA TRBV7-9 CASSPTLAGLNPTDTQYF TGTGCCAGCAGCCCAACCTTAGCGGGGTTGAACCCGACAGATACGCAGTATTTT
TRBJ2-3 TRBD2 14 NA TRBV14 CASSPIGGADTQYF TGTGCCAGCAGCCCAATCGGGGGGGCAGATACGCAGTATTTT
TRBJ1-5 NA 15 many TRBV7-8 CASSSSAGGNQPQHF TGTGCCAGCAGCTCTTCAGCAGGGGGCAATCAGCCCCAGCATTTT
TRBJ2-7 TRBD1 14 NA TRBV7-9 CASSPDRERPEQYF TGTGCCAGCAGCCCAGACAGGGAGAGGCCCGAGCAGTACTTC
TRBJ2-5 NA 16 few TRBV28 CASSHPWTPGQETQYF TGTGCCAGCAGTCATCCGTGGACACCCGGCCAAGAGACCCAGTACTTC
TRBJ2-5 NA 14 NA TRBV7-2 CASSLGSRDMAQYF TGTGCCAGCAGCTTAGGTTCCAGGGATATGGCCCAGTACTTC
TRBJ2-1 NA 10 NA TRBV29-1 CSVANNEQFF TGCAGCGTGGCGAACAATGAGCAGTTCTTC
TRBJ1-6 TRBD1 15 NA TRBV15 CATSGRTGGDSPLHF TGTGCCACCAGCGGACGGACAGGAGGTGATTCACCCCTCCACTTT
TRBJ2-7 TRBD2 16 NA TRBV9 CASSPSGTSGSNEQYF TGTGCCAGCAGCCCGTCCGGGACTAGCGGGAGTAACGAGCAGTACTTC
TRBJ2-1 TRBD2 14 NA TRBV29-1 CSVKSGKTYNEQFF TGCAGCGTTAAGAGCGGGAAGACATACAATGAGCAGTTCTTC
TRBJ2-3 TRBD2 18 once TRBV7-8 CASSLAGLAGGGTDTQYF TGTGCCAGCAGCTTGGCAGGACTAGCGGGAGGGGGGACAGATACGCAGTATTTT
TRBJ1-4 TRBD1 14 NA TRBV29-1 CSVEGQGFGEKLFF TGCAGCGTTGAAGGACAGGGTTTCGGTGAAAAACTGTTTTTT
TRBJ1-1 NA 15 NA TRBV7-2 CASSTGQLTNTEAFF TGTGCCAGCAGCACAGGACAGCTCACGAACACTGAAGCTTTCTTT